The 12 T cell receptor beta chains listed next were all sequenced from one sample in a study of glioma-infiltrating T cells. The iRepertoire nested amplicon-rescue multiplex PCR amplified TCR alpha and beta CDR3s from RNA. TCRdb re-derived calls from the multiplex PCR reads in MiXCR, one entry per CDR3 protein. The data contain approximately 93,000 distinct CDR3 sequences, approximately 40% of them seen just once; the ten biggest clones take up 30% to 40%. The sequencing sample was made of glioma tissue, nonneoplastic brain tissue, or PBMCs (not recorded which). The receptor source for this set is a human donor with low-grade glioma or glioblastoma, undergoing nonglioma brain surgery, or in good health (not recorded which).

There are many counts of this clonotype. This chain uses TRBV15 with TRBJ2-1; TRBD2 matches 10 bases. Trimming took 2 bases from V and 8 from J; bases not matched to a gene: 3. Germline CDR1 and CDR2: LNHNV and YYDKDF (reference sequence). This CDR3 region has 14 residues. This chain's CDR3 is CATSRPSGSYEQFF. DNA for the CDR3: TGTGCCACCAGCAGACCTAGCGGGAGCTATGAGCAGTTCTTC.

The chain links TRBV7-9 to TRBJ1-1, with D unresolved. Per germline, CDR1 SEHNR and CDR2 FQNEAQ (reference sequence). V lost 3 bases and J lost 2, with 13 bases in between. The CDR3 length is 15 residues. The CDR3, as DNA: TGTGCCAGCAGCTTTCACGGGAGAGCAAACACTGAAGCTTTCTTT. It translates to CASSFHGRANTEAFF.

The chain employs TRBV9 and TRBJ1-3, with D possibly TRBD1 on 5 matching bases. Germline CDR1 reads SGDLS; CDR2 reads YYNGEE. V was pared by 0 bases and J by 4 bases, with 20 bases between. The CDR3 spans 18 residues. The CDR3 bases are TGTGCCAGCAGCGTAGCCCTTGTCCCGGGGCCGGGCGGAAACACCATATATTTT. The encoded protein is CASSVALVPGPGGNTIYF.

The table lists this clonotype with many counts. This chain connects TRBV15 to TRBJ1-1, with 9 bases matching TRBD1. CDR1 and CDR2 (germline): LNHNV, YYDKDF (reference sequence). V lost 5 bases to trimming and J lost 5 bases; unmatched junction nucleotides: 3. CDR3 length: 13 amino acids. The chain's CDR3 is CATSRDRVTEAFF. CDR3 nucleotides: TGTGCCACCAGCCGGGACAGGGTTACTGAAGCTTTCTTT.

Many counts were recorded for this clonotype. This CDR3 is CASSQEKGINTEAFF. CDR3 sequence (DNA): TGTGCCAGCAGCCAGGAGAAAGGGATTAACACTGAAGCTTTCTTT. The chain links TRBV14 to TRBJ1-1; D is ambiguous. Germline V gene sequence: CDR1 SGHDN, CDR2 FVKESK. This CDR3 spans 15 amino acids. V shed 3 bases and J shed 2 bases, with 13 bases lying between them.

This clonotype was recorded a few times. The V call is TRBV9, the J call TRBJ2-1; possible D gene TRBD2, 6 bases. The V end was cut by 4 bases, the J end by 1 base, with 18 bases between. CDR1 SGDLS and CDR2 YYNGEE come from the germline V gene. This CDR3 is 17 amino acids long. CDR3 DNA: TGTGCCAGCAGCCTCCCCCAGGGTGGAGGGTCCTACAATGAGCAGTTCTTC. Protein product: CASSLPQGGGSYNEQFF.

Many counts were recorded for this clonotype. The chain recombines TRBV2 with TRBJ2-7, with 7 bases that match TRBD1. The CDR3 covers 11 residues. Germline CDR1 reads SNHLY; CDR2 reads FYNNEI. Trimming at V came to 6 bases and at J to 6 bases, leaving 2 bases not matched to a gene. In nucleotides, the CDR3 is TGTGCCAGCAGCGACAGGGTCGAGCAGTACTTC. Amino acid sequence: CASSDRVEQYF.

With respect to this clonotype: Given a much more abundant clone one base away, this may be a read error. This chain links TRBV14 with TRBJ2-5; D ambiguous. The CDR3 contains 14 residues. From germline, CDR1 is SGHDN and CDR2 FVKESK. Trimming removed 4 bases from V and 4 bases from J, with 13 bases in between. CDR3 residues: CASSRAWRIETQYF. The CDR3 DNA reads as TGTGCCAGCAGCCGTGCGTGGCGGATAGAGACCCAGTACTTC.

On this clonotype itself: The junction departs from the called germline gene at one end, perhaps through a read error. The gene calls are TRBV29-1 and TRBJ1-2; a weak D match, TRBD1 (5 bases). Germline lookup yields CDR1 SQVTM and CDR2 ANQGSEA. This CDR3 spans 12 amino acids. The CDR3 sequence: CSAARGDYCYTF. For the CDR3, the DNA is TGCAGCGCTGCAAGGGGTGACTATTGCTACACCTTC.

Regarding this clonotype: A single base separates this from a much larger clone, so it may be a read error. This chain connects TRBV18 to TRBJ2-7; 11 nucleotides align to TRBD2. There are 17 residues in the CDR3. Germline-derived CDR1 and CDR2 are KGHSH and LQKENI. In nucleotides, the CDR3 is TGTGCCGGCTCACCACAAACCGGGACTAGCGGCTCCTACGAGCAGTACTTC. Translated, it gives CAGSPQTGTSGSYEQYF.

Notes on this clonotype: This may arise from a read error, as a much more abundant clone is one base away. CDR3 in DNA: TGCAGCGTTGTCCGGACTAGCCGGGGTAGCACAGATACGCAGTATTTT. Translating gives CSVVRTSRGSTDTQYF. The genes are TRBV29-1 and TRBJ2-3, with 8 bases aligning to TRBD2. V was clipped by 4 bases and J by 0 bases; unmatched bases: 9. The CDR3 extends over 16 amino acids. CDR1 is SQVTM and CDR2 is ANQGSEA in the germline V gene.

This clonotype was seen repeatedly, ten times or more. CDR3 sequence: CASSERLAGARTFF. The CDR3 DNA sequence: TGTGCCAGCAGTGAAAGATTAGCGGGAGCTCGGACGTTCTTC. The rearrangement links TRBV2 to TRBJ2-1, with 9 positions matching TRBD2. CDR3 length: 14 amino acids. V gave up 2 bases and J gave up 15 bases; unmatched junction bases: 11. From germline, CDR1 is SNHLY and CDR2 FYNNEI.